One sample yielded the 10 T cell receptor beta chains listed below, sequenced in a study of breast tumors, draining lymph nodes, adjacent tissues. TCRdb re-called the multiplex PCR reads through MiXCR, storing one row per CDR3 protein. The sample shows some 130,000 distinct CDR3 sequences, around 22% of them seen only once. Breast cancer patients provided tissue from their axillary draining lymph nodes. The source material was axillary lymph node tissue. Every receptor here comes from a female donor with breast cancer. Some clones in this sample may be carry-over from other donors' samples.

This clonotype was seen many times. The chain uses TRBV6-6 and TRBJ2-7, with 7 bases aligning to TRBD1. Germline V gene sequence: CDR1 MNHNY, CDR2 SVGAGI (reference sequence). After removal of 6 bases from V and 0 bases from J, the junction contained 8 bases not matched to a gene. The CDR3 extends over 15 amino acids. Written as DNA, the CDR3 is TGTGCCAGCAGAAACCAGGGGGTGGCCTCCTACGAGCAGTACTTC. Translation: CASRNQGVASYEQYF.

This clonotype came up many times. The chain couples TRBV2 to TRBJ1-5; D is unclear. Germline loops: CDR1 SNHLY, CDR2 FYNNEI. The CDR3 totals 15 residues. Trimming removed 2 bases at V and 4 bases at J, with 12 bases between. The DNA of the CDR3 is TGTGCCAGCAGTGAAACTGACAAGACTAATCAGCCCCAGCATTTT. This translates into CASSETDKTNQPQHF.

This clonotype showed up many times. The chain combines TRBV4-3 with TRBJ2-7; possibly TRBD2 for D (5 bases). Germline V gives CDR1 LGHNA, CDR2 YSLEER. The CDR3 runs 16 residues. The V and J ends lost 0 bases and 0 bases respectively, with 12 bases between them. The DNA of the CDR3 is TGCGCCAGCAGCCAAGATGTAGCGTTCAGCTCCTACGAGCAGTACTTC. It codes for CASSQDVAFSSYEQYF.

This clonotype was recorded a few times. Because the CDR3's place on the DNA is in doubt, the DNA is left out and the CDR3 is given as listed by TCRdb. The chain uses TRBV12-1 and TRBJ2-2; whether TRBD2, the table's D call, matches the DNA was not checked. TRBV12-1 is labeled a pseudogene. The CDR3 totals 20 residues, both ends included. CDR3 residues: CTSSFSACFGRGANDGELFF.

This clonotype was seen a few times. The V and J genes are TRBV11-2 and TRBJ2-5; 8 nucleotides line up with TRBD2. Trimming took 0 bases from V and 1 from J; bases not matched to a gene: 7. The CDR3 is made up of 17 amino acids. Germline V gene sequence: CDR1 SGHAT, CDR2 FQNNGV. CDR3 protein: CASSLDPPLAGQETQYF. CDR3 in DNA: TGTGCCAGCAGCTTAGATCCCCCCCTAGCGGGCCAAGAGACCCAGTACTTC.

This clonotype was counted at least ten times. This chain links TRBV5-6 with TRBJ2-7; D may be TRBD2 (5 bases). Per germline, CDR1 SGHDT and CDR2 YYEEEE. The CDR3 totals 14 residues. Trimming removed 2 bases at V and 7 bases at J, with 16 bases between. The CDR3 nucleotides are TGTGCCAGCAGCTTAATCACTGGGAGCTGGGAGCAGTACTTC. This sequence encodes CASSLITGSWEQYF.

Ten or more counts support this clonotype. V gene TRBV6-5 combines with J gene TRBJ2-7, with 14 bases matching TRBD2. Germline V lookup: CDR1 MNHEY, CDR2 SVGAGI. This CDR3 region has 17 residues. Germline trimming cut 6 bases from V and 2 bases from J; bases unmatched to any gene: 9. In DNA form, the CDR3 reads TGTGCCAGCAGCATTAACCGACTAGCGGGAGGGACCTACGAGCAGTACTTC. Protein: CASSINRLAGGTYEQYF.

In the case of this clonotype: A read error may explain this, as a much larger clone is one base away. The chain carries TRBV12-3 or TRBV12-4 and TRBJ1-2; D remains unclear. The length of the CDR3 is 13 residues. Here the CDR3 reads CAGSFGINYGYTF. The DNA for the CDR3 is TGTGCCGGCAGTTTTGGGATTAACTATGGCTACACCTTC.

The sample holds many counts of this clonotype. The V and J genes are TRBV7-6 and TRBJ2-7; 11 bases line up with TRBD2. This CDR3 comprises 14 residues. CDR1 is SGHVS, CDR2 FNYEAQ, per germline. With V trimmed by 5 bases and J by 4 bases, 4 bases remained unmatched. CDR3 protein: CASSHGTSGYEQYF. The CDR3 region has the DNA TGTGCCAGCAGCCATGGGACTAGCGGTTACGAGCAGTACTTC.

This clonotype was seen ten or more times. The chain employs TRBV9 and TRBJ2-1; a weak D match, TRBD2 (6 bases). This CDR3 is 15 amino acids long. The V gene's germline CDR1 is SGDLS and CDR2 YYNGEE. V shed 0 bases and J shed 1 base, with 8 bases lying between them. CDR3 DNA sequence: TGTGCCAGCAGCGTAGGTGGACTATCCTACAATGAGCAGTTCTTC. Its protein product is CASSVGGLSYNEQFF.